In this sample, the clone carrying this T cell receptor (beta chain) turned up a few times. What it binds is not known. Primers used in a second PCR of about 7 to 12 cycles were a sample-barcoded 5' primer and a J-beta primer mix. Using its own MiXCR run on the 5' RACE reads, TCRdb lists one record per CDR3 protein. The sample lists some 880,000 distinct CDR3 sequences, around 36% seen once, with approximately 12% in the top ten. This record comes from a study of blood T cells in healthy people across ages. In the study overall: About one barcoded beta molecule was captured per two T cells (by template switching).

V gave up 2 bases and J gave up 7 bases, with 15 bases separating them. This CDR3 has 14 residues. Overall study results and limits: Observed TCR beta diversity showed a strong correlation with the percentage of naive T cells as measured by flow cytometry.

Source material: blood. The V call is TRBV12-3 or TRBV12-4, the J call TRBJ2-7; TRBD2 might be the D (6 bases). The receptor comes from a man younger than 35 in good health. The CDR3 bases are TGTGCCAGCAGTTTATCATCCGGGGCGGGGGAGCAGTACTTC. It translates to CASSLSSGAGEQYF.